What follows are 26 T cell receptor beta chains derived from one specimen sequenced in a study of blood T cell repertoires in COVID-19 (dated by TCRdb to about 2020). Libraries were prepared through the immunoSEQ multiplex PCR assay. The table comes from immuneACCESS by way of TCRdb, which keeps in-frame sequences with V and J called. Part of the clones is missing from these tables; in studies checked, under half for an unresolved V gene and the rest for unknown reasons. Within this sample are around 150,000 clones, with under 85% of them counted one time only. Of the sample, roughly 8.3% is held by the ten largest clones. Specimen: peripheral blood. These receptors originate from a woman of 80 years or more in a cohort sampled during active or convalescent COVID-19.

The CDR3 here is CASSTTSHSQYF. The CDR3 DNA is TGTGCCAGCAGTACAACTAGCCACTCGCAGTATTTT. The V gene is TRBV2, the J gene TRBJ2-3, with D perhaps TRBD2 (6 bases). CDR3 length equals 12 residues. Trimming cost V 5 bases and J 10 bases, with 13 bases left between them. CDR1 and CDR2 from the germline V gene are SNHLY and FYNNEI.

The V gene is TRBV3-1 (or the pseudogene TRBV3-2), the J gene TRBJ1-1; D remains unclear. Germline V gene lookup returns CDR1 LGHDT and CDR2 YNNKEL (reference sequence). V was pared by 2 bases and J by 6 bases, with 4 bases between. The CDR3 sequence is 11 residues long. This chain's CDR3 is CASSQRAEAFF. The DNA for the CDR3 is TGTGCCAGCAGCCAACGTGCTGAAGCTTTCTTT.

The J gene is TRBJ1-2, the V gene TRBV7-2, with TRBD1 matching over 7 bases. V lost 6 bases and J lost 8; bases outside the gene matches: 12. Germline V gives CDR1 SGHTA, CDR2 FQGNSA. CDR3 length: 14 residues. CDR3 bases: TGTGCCAGCAGAAGGACAGGAGTCCAATTGGGCTACACCTTC. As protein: CASRRTGVQLGYTF.

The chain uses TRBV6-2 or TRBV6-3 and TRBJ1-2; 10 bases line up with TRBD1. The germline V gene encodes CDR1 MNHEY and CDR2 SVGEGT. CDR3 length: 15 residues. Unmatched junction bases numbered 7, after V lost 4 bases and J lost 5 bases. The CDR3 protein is CASSSRDRGLYGYTF. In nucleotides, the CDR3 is TGTGCCAGCAGTTCCCGGGACAGGGGTTTGTATGGCTACACCTTC.

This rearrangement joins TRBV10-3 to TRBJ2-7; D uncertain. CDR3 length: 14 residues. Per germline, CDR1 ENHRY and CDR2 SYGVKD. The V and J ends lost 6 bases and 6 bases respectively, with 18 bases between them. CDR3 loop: CAISGERSLGEQYF. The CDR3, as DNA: TGTGCCATCAGCGGAGAGAGGAGTTTGGGCGAGCAGTACTTC.

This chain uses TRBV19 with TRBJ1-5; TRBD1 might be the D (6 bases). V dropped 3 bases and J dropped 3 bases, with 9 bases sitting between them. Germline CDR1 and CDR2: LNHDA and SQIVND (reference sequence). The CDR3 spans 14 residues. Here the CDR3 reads CASSMRGYNQPQHF. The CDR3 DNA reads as TGTGCCAGTAGTATGAGGGGGTACAATCAGCCCCAGCATTTT.

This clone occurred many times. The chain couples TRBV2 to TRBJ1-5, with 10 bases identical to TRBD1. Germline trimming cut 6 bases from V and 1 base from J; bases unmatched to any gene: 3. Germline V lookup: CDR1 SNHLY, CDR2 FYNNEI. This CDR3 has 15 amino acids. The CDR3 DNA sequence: TGTGCCAGCAGGGGACAGGGGATCAGCAATCAGCCCCAGCATTTT. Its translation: CASRGQGISNQPQHF.

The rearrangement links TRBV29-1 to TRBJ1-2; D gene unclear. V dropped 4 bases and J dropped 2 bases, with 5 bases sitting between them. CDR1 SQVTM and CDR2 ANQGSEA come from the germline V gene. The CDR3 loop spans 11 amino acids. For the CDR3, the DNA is TGCAGCGTTGGGCAGAACTATGGCTACACCTTC. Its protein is CSVGQNYGYTF.

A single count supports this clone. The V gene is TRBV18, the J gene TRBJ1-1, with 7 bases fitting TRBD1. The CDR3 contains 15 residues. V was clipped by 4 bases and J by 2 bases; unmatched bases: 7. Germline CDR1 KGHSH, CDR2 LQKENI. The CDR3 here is CASSRRTGANTEAFF. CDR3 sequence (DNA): TGTGCCAGCTCACGCCGCACAGGGGCAAACACTGAAGCTTTCTTT.

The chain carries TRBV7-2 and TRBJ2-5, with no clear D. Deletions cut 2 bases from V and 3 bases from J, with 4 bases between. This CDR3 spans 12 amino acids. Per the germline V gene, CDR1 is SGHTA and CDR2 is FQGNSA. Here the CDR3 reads CASSLREETQYF. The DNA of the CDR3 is TGTGCCAGCAGCTTACGGGAAGAGACCCAGTACTTC. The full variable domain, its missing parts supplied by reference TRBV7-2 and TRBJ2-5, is GAGVSQSPSNKVTEKGKDVELRCDPISGHTALYWYRQSLGQGLEFLIYFQGNSAPDKSGLPSDRFSAERTGGSVSTLTIQRTQQEDSAVYLCASSLREETQYFGPGTRLLVL.

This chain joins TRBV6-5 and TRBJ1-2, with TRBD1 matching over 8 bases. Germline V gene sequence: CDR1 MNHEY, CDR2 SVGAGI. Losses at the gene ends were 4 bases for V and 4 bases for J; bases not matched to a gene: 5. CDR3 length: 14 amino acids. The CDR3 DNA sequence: TGTGCCAGCAGTTCTACGACAGGGGTCTATGGCTACACCTTC. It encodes CASSSTTGVYGYTF.

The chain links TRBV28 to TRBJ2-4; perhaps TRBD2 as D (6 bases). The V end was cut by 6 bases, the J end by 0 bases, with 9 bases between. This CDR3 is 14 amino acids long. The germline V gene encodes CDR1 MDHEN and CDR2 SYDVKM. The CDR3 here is CASSPGLAKNIQYF. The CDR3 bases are TGTGCCAGCAGCCCGGGACTAGCCAAAAACATTCAGTACTTC.

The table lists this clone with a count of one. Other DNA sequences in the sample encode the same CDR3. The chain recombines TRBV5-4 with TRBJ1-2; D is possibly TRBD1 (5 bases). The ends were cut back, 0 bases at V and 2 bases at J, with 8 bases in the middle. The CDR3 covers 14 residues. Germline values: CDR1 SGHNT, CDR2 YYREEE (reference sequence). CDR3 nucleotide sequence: TGTGCCAGCAGCTTGGGCCAGGGCAACTATGGCTACACCTTC. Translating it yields CASSLGQGNYGYTF.

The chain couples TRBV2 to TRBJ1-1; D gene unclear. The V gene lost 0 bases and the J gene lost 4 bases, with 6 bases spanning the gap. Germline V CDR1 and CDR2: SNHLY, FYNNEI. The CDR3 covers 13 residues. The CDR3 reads CASSEAEITEAFF. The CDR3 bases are TGTGCCAGCAGTGAAGCGGAGATCACTGAAGCTTTCTTT.

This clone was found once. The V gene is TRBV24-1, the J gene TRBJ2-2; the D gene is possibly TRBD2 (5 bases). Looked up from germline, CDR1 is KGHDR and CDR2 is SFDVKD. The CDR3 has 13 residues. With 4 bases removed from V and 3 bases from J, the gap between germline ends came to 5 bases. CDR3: CATSDGDTGELFF. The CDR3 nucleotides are TGTGCCACCAGTGACGGGGACACCGGGGAGCTGTTTTTT.

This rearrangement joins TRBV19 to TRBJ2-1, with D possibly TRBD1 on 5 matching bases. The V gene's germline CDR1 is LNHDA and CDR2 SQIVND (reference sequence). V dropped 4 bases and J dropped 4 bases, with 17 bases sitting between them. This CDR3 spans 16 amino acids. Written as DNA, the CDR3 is TGTGCCAGTAGTAGCAACAGGCTGTCCCTATACAATGAGCAGTTCTTC. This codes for CASSSNRLSLYNEQFF.

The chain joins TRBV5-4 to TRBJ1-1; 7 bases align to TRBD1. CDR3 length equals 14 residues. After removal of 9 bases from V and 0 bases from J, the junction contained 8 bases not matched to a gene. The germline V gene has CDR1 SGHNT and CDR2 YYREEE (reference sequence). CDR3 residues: CATQRGQMNTEAFF. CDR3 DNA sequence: TGTGCCACCCAACGGGGACAGATGAACACTGAAGCTTTCTTT.

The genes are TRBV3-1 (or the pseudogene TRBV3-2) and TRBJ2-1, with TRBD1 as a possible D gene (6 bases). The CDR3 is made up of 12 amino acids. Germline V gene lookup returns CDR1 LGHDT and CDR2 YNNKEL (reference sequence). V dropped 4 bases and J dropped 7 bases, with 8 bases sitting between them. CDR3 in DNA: TGTGCCAGCAGCCGGGACATTAATGAGCAGTTCTTC. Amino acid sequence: CASSRDINEQFF.

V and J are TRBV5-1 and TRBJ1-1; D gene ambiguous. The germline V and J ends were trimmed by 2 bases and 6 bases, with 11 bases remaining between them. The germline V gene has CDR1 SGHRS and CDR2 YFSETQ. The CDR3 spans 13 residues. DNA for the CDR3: TGCGCCAGCAGCTTCGGCGGGATGTCTGAAGCTTTCTTT. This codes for CASSFGGMSEAFF.

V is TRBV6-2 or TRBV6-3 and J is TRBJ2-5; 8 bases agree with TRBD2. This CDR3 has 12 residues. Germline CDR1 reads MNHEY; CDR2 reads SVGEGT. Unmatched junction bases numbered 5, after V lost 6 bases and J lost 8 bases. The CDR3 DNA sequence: TGTGCCAGCAGCCACGGGGGGGAAACCCAGTACTTC. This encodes CASSHGGETQYF.

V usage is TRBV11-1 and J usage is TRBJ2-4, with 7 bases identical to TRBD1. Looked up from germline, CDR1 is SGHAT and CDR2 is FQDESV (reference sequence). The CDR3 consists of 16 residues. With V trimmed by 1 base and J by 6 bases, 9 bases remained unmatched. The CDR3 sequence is CASSLDNAQGRNIQYF. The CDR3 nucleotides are TGTGCCAGCAGCTTAGACAATGCACAGGGGAGAAACATTCAGTACTTC. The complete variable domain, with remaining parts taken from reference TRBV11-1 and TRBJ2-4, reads EAEVAQSPRYKITEKSQAVAFWCDPISGHATLYWYRQILGQGPELLVQFQDESVVDDSQLPKDRFSAERLKGVDSTLKIQPAELGDSAMYLCASSLDNAQGRNIQYFGAGTRLSVL.

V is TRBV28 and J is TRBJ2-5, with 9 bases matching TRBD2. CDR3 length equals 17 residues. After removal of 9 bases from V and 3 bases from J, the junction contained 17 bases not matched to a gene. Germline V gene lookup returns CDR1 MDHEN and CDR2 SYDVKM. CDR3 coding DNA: TGTGCCAGTAATCGCGGGGGGGCCGGGACCCAGGAAGAGACCCAGTACTTC. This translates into CASNRGGAGTQEETQYF. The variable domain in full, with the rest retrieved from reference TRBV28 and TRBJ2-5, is DVKVTQSSRYLVKRTGEKVFLECVQDMDHENMFWYRQDPGLGLRLIYFSYDVKMKEKGDIPEGYSVSREKKERFSLILESASTNQTSMYLCASNRGGAGTQEETQYFGPGTRLLVL.

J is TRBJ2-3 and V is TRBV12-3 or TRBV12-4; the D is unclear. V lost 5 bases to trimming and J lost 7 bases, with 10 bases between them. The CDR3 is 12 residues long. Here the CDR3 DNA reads TGTGCCAGCAGTCGCGGCGGAAATACGCAGTATTTT. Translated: CASSRGGNTQYF.

The CDR3 sequence: CASNQGGQGYYNSPLHF. CDR3 in DNA: TGTGCCAGCAATCAGGGGGGACAGGGATATTATAATTCACCCCTCCACTTT. The chain employs TRBV11-2 and TRBJ1-6; 9 bases agree with TRBD1. The CDR3 sequence is 17 residues long. From germline, CDR1 is SGHAT and CDR2 FQNNGV. After removal of 7 bases from V and 4 bases from J, the junction contained 11 bases not matched to a gene. The whole variable domain, remainder taken from reference TRBV11-2 and TRBJ1-6, is EAGVAQSPRYKIIEKRQSVAFWCNPISGHATLYWYQQILGQGPKLLIQFQNNGVVDDSQLPKDRFSAERLKGVDSTLKIQPAKLEDSAVYLCASNQGGQGYYNSPLHFGNGTRLTVT.

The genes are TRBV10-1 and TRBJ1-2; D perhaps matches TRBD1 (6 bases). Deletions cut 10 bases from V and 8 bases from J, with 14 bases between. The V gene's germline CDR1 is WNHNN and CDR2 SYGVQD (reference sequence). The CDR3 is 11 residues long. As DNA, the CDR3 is TGCGCCACCGCCATTAGGGGGGGCTACACCTTC. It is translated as CATAIRGGYTF.

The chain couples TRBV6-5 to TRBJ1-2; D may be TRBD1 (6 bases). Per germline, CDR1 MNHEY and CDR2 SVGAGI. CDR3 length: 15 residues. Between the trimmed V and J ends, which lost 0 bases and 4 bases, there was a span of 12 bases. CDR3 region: CASSYSIGRGYGYTF. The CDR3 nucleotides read TGTGCCAGCAGTTACTCTATCGGCAGGGGCTATGGCTACACCTTC.